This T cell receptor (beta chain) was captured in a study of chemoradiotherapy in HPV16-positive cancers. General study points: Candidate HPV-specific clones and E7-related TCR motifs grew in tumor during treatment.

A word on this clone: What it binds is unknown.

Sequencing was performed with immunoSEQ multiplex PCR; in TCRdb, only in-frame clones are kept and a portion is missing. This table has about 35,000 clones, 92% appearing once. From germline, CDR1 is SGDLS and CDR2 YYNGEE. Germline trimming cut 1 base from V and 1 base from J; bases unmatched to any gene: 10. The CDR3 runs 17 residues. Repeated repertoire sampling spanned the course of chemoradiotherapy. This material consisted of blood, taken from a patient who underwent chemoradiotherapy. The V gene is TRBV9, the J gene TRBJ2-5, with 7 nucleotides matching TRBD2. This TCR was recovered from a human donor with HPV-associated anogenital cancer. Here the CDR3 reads CASSVPGGQGVQETQYF. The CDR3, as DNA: TGTGCCAGCAGCGTACCGGGAGGCCAGGGAGTCCAAGAGACCCAGTACTTC.